The 19 T cell receptor beta chains below come from one sample, sequenced in a study of molecular identifiers for immune sequencing clone quantification. A single record per CDR3 protein comes from TCRdb applying MiXCR to the PCR reads. This sample has over 550,000 distinct CDR3 sequences, with 25% found just once. The sequencing sample was made of naive CD8+ T cells from blood, with Jurkat cell RNA spiked in. Subset denoted: FACS-sorted CD8+CD4-CCR7+CD45RA+ naive T cells. These receptors originate from a human donor in good health. Some libraries in this study had Jurkat cell RNA spiked in.

On this clonotype: This may stem from a read error, because a much larger clone lies one nucleotide away. The chain is built from TRBV2 and TRBJ2-5; D is unclear. The germline CDR1 and CDR2 sequences are SNHLY and FYNNEI. Trimming took 4 bases from V and 2 from J, leaving 14 bases between them. The CDR3 runs 15 residues. For the CDR3, the DNA is TGTGCCAGCAGTGGAGGATGGGCGGAACAAGAGACCCAGTACTTC. Translation: CASSGGWAEQETQYF.

Details on this clonotype: A much larger clone differs from this one at a single base, so this may be a read error. The chain links TRBV7-2 to TRBJ1-5; D gene uncertain. CDR1 is SGHTA and CDR2 is FQGNSA in the germline V gene. The CDR3 runs 14 residues. CDR3 DNA: TGTGCCAGCAGCTTCGTCTATGGCAATCAGCCCCCGCATTTT. This encodes CASSFVYGNQPPHF.

This clonotype was detected ten times or more. The rearrangement uses TRBV24-1 and TRBJ2-3; the D is unclear. The germline gives CDR1 KGHDR, CDR2 SFDVKD. The V and J ends lost 4 bases and 6 bases respectively, with 7 bases between them. The CDR3 sequence is 12 residues long. The chain's CDR3 is CATSEVDDTQYF. The CDR3 DNA sequence: TGTGCCACCAGTGAAGTAGACGATACGCAGTATTTT.

This clonotype was counted between two and nine times. V is TRBV5-1 and J is TRBJ2-3, with TRBD2 matching over 8 bases. The CDR3 covers 17 residues. Unmatched junction bases numbered 11, after V lost 0 bases and J lost 5 bases. Per the germline V gene, CDR1 is SGHRS and CDR2 is YFSETQ. The chain's CDR3 is CASSLGWGGRNGDTQYF. CDR3 bases: TGCGCCAGCAGCTTGGGCTGGGGCGGGAGGAATGGAGATACGCAGTATTTT.

The table lists this clonotype with a count of one. The rearrangement uses TRBV27 and TRBJ2-2, with 7 nucleotides matching TRBD1. CDR3 size: 17 residues. J lost 4 bases, V lost 5 bases, and 13 bases had no gene match. Germline V gene data show CDR1 as MNHEY and CDR2 as SMNVEV (reference sequence). CDR3 in amino acids: CASSPSTGSGGTGELFF. The CDR3 DNA reads TGTGCCAGCAGTCCGTCTACAGGGTCAGGGGGCACCGGGGAGCTGTTTTTT.

This chain connects TRBV27 to TRBJ1-1; 7 bases map to TRBD1. CDR1 and CDR2 from the germline V gene are MNHEY and SMNVEV (reference sequence). The V segment lost 5 bases and the J segment 4 bases; nucleotides outside the gene matches: 4. The CDR3 spans 13 residues. CDR3 DNA sequence: TGTGCCAGCAGTCCGGGACAGATCACTGAAGCTTTCTTT. Translated, it gives CASSPGQITEAFF.

This clonotype was seen only a few times. The chain carries TRBV20-1 and TRBJ1-1; D is possibly TRBD1 (6 bases). The V gene's germline CDR1 is DFQATT and CDR2 SNEGSKA (reference sequence). V shed 0 bases and J shed 3 bases, with 14 bases lying between them. This CDR3 region has 15 residues. CDR3 nucleotide sequence: TGCAGTGCTAGAGACAACAGGGTGAAGTACACTGAAGCTTTCTTT. Translating gives CSARDNRVKYTEAFF.

This clonotype was seen only a few times. This chain uses TRBV30 with TRBJ2-1; D uncertain. CDR3 length equals 13 residues. Germline lookup yields CDR1 GTSNPN and CDR2 SVGIG (reference sequence). Deletions cut 2 bases from V and 8 bases from J, with 13 bases between. The chain's CDR3 is CAWSWAGWDEQFF. CDR3 bases: TGTGCCTGGAGTTGGGCAGGCTGGGATGAGCAGTTCTTC.

This clonotype was seen many times. The rearrangement joins TRBV4-1 to TRBJ1-1; D is unclear. This CDR3 region has 13 residues. Germline CDR1 MGHRA, CDR2 YSYEKL. V lost 0 bases, J lost 11 bases, and 13 bases lay in between. CDR3 sequence (DNA): TGCGCCAGCAGCCAAGATTGGGCTTCGGAGGCTTTCTTT. Its translation: CASSQDWASEAFF.

The rearrangement joins TRBV20-1 to TRBJ2-7; TRBD2 matches 13 bases. Germline CDR1 reads DFQATT; CDR2 reads SNEGSKA (reference sequence). The junction had 9 bases not matched to a gene; V was cut back by 3 bases and J by 7 bases. The CDR3 extends over 15 amino acids. The CDR3 reads CSARSTSGRVGEQYF. The CDR3 bases are TGCAGTGCTAGGTCCACTAGCGGGAGGGTGGGGGAGCAGTACTTC.

This clonotype showed up many times. This rearrangement joins TRBV27 to TRBJ1-1, with 9 bases aligning to TRBD1. In germline, CDR1 is MNHEY, CDR2 SMNVEV (reference sequence). The junction had 15 bases not matched to a gene; V was cut back by 5 bases and J by 11 bases. This CDR3 region has 15 residues. The CDR3 nucleotides are TGTGCCAGCAGTACCTTACAGGGGGCGACGGCAGAGGCTTTCTTT. It is translated as CASSTLQGATAEAFF.

V and J are TRBV7-9 and TRBJ2-7; D possibly corresponds to TRBD2 (6 bases). The germline gives CDR1 SEHNR, CDR2 FQNEAQ (reference sequence). The CDR3 spans 15 residues. The V end was cut by 1 base, the J end by 4 bases, with 14 bases between. The CDR3 region is CASSLGPAGRYEQYF. The CDR3 coding sequence is TGTGCCAGCAGCTTAGGCCCAGCGGGTCGGTACGAGCAGTACTTC.

The chain uses TRBV6-2 or TRBV6-3 and TRBJ2-3; no clear D gene. CDR1 and CDR2 from the germline V gene are MNHEY and SVGEGT. V lost 2 bases to trimming and J lost 11 bases, with 8 bases between them. The length of the CDR3 is 11 residues. CDR3 sequence: CASSYRDGQYF. The CDR3 DNA follows: TGTGCCAGCAGTTACAGAGATGGGCAGTATTTT.

This clonotype was recorded a few times. The chain recombines TRBV4-1 with TRBJ2-7, with TRBD2 matching over 8 bases. Trimming at V came to 5 bases and at J to 0 bases, leaving 9 bases not matched to a gene. The CDR3 runs 16 residues. The germline CDR1 and CDR2 sequences are MGHRA and YSYEKL. The CDR3 coding sequence is TGCGCCAGCAGCTTAGCGGGGCAACCCAGCTCCTACGAGCAGTACTTC. Residues: CASSLAGQPSSYEQYF.

There are a few counts of this clonotype. This chain connects TRBV6-5 to TRBJ2-7; 12 bases match TRBD2. There are 16 residues in the CDR3. Trimming removed 2 bases from V and 3 bases from J; junction bases left unmatched: 5. CDR1 is MNHEY, CDR2 SVGAGI, per germline. The CDR3 DNA is TGTGCCAGCAGTTACCCCCTGACTAGCGGGAGCTACGAGCAGTACTTC. Translated: CASSYPLTSGSYEQYF.

This clonotype was recorded a few times. J is TRBJ2-2 and V is TRBV29-1, with 10 bases lining up with TRBD2. Germline CDR1 SQVTM, CDR2 ANQGSEA. The J segment lost 5 bases and the V segment lost 3 bases, leaving 9 bases of the junction unmatched. The CDR3 sequence is 16 residues long. CDR3 region: CSVEGLAGAGTGELFF. As DNA, the CDR3 is TGCAGCGTTGAGGGGCTAGCGGGGGCCGGAACCGGGGAGCTGTTTTTT.

This sequence joins TRBV9 and TRBJ2-7, with D perhaps TRBD1 or TRBD2 (5 bases each). Trimming took off 0 bases at V and 4 bases at J, with 14 bases between the two ends. The CDR3 has 15 residues. CDR1 is SGDLS and CDR2 is YYNGEE in the germline V gene. CDR3 nucleotides: TGTGCCAGCAGCGTAGCTACCGGGACGGCGTACGAGCAGTACTTC. This sequence encodes CASSVATGTAYEQYF.

The V and J genes are TRBV6-2 or TRBV6-3 and TRBJ2-1; 13 nucleotides agree with TRBD2. V lost 5 bases and J lost 4; bases outside the gene matches: 2. The germline V gene encodes CDR1 MNHEY and CDR2 SVGEGT. CDR3 length: 15 amino acids. The CDR3 bases are TGTGCCAGCAGTCCGGGACTAGCGGGATACAATGAGCAGTTCTTC. Translated, it gives CASSPGLAGYNEQFF.

This clonotype has at least ten counts. The gene calls are TRBV7-2 and TRBJ2-1; TRBD2 aligns across 8 bases. The V and J ends lost 2 bases and 9 bases, in that order; junction bases with no gene match: 6. Germline-derived CDR1 and CDR2 are SGHTA and FQGNSA. This CDR3 has 14 residues. This CDR3 reads CASSLTGGPVEQFF. The CDR3 nucleotides are TGTGCCAGCAGCTTAACGGGAGGGCCAGTTGAGCAGTTCTTC.